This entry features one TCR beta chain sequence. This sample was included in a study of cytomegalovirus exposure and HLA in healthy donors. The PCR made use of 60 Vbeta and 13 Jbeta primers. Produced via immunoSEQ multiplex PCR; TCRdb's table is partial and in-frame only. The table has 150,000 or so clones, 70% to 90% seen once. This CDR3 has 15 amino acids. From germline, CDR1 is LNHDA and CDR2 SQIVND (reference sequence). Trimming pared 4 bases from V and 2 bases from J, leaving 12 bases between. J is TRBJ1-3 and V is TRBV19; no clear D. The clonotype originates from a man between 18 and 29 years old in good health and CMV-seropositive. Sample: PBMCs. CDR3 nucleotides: TGTGCCAGTAGTAAAGGATTAGCTGCTGGAAACACCATATATTTT. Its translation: CASSKGLAAGNTIYF.